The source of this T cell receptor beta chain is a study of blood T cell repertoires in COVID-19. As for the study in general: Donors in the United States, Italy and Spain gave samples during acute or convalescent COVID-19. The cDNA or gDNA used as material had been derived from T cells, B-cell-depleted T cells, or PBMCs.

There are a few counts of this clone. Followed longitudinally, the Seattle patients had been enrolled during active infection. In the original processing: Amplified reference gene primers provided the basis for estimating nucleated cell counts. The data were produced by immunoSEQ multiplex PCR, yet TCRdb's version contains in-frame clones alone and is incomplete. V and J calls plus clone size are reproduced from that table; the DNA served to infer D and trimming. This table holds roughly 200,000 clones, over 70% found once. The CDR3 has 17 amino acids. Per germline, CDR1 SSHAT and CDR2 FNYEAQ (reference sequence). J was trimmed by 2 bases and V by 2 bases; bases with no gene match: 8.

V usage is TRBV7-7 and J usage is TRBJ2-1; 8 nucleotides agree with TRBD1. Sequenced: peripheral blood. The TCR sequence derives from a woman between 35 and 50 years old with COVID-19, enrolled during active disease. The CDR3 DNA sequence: TGTGCCAGCAGCTTAAGAACCGGGACAGGCGCCTACAATGAGCAGTTCTTC. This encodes CASSLRTGTGAYNEQFF.